Listed below are T cell receptor beta chains from one sample, sequenced in a study of shared clonotypes between healthy human individuals. Some clones are missing from TCRdb's copy, which holds only in-frame ones; the method was immunoSEQ multiplex PCR. The profile shows 1.5 million to 2.5 million clones, approximately 95% of them singletons. Sequencing was performed on naive CD8+ T cells sorted from blood. Receptors originate from a man aged 18 to 29 in good health. Both conserved end residues are part of each CDR3. A D gene is named only where the DNA matches it firmly. Clone size is given for some rows only: seen once, a few or many times, or a class if the clone is expanded.

j_gene	v_gene	d_gene	abundance	CDR3nt	CDR3aa
TRBJ1-1	TRBV4-1	NA	NA	TGCGCCAGCAGCCACAAACAGGGTCTAAGTACTGAAGCTTTCTTT	CASSHKQGLSTEAFF
TRBJ1-1	TRBV12-5	NA	NA	TGTGCTAGTGGTTTGGGGGGATCTGACGCTTTCTTT	CASGLGGSDAFF
TRBJ2-5	TRBV5-6	NA	NA	TGTGCCAGCAGCTTAGACAGTTCCGGCGGTGACTTC	CASSLDSSGGDF
TRBJ2-3	TRBV27	NA	NA	TGTGCCACGTCCCCAGGGCCCAGCACAGATACGCAGTATTTT	CATSPGPSTDTQYF
TRBJ2-1	TRBV4-1	NA	NA	TGCGCCAGCAGCCAAGACCCCTACAATGAGCAGTTCTTC	CASSQDPYNEQFF
TRBJ1-4	TRBV7-9	TRBD1	once	TGTGCCAGCAGCCTAGGGACAGGGGATGAAAAACTGTTTTTT	CASSLGTGDEKLFF
TRBJ2-1	TRBV2	NA	NA	TGTGCCAGCAGTGGACGTAACAATGAGCAGTTCTTC	CASSGRNNEQFF
TRBJ1-1	TRBV7-9	TRBD1	NA	TGTGCCAGCAGCTTAGGGACAGGTGCCGTCACTGAAGCTTTCTTT	CASSLGTGAVTEAFF
TRBJ2-5	TRBV30	NA	NA	TGTGCCTGGACTTCGGGGGTCCAAGAGACCCAGTACTTC	CAWTSGVQETQYF
TRBJ2-7	TRBV6-1	NA	once	TGTGCCAGCAGTGCGTCATCCTACGAGCAGTACTTC	CASSASSYEQYF
TRBJ1-5	TRBV9	NA	once	TGTGCCAGCAGCGTAGCCGGCAGCGGTCAGCCCCAGCATTTT	CASSVAGSGQPQHF
TRBJ2-7	TRBV7-9	NA	NA	TGTGCCAGCAGCTTAGCGCAAGGAATGGATTCCTACGAGCAGTACTTC	CASSLAQGMDSYEQYF
TRBJ2-7	TRBV11-2	NA	once	TGTGCCAGCAGCTCTTCGACGGATTCCTACGAGCAGTACTTC	CASSSSTDSYEQYF